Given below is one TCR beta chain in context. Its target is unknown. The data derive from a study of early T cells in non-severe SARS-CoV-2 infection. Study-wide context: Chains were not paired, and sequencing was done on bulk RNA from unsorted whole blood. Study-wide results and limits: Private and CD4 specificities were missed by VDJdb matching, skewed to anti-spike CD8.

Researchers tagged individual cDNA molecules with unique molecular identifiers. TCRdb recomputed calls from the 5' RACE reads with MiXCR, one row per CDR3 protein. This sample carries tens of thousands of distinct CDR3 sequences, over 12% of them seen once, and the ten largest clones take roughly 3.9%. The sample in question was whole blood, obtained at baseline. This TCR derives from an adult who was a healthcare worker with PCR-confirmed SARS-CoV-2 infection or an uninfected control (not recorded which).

The CDR3 coding sequence is TGTGCCAGCAGCCTAAGACGGAGGCGAGCGGGGGGCCGCTCCTACGAGCAGTACTTC. This gives the protein CASSLRRRRAGGRSYEQYF. The chain couples TRBV7-6 to TRBJ2-7; 9 bases are shared with TRBD2. This CDR3 comprises 19 residues. Germline CDR1 and CDR2: SGHVS and FNYEAQ. V lost 5 bases and J lost 0; bases outside the gene matches: 17.